The rows below give T cell receptor beta chains drawn from one sample of a study of T cell repertoires in cytomegalovirus infection. For these receptors, no antigen is known. TCRdb re-called the reads through MiXCR, storing one row per CDR3 protein. The sample consists of about 900,000 distinct CDR3 sequences, approximately 32% of them appearing once. Sequenced here: cultured CD8+ T cells from PBMCs, sampled from culture after CMV antigen stimulation. These receptors all stem from a human donor in good health (CMV status not recorded). Some clones in this sample may be carry-over from other donors' samples. Each CDR3 is given with its conserved first and last residue. Fields, in order: V gene, J gene, CDR3 protein.

v_call: TRBV5-1; j_call: TRBJ2-3; cdr3_aa: CASLAPSTDTQYF
v_call: TRBV4-1; j_call: TRBJ1-1; cdr3_aa: CASSPTQNTEAFF
v_call: TRBV7-2; j_call: TRBJ1-5; cdr3_aa: CASSLGGQINQPQHF
v_call: TRBV25-1; j_call: TRBJ2-1; cdr3_aa: CASSEPGTFSYNEQFF
v_call: TRBV6-2/TRBV6-3; j_call: TRBJ1-4; cdr3_aa: CASSRTGEEKLFF
v_call: TRBV7-2; j_call: TRBJ2-7; cdr3_aa: CASSAEGSPYYEQYF
v_call: TRBV6-2/TRBV6-3; j_call: TRBJ2-3; cdr3_aa: CASSYPRDGPPDTQYF
v_call: TRBV18; j_call: TRBJ2-1; cdr3_aa: CASSPAGTSRNEQFF
v_call: TRBV23-1; j_call: TRBJ2-7; cdr3_aa: CASSQEAGQGAFGTYEQYF
v_call: TRBV6-5; j_call: TRBJ1-2; cdr3_aa: CASRPRTGGWINYGYTF
v_call: TRBV12-3/TRBV12-4; j_call: TRBJ2-1; cdr3_aa: CASSPRTGQSYNEQFF
v_call: TRBV5-5; j_call: TRBJ1-1; cdr3_aa: CASRVSGQGDTEAFF
v_call: TRBV5-3; j_call: TRBJ1-1; cdr3_aa: CASSTWGSANTEAFF
v_call: TRBV6-5; j_call: TRBJ1-2; cdr3_aa: CASSIVQSSNYGYTF
v_call: TRBV6-2/TRBV6-3; j_call: TRBJ2-5; cdr3_aa: CASNLGLAGGKTQYF
v_call: TRBV12-3/TRBV12-4; j_call: TRBJ1-2; cdr3_aa: CASSLRDRVSGYTF
v_call: TRBV7-9; j_call: TRBJ1-1; cdr3_aa: CASSRVPDTEAFF
v_call: TRBV6-1; j_call: TRBJ2-3; cdr3_aa: CASSEKWLAVTDTQYF
v_call: TRBV6-1; j_call: TRBJ1-1; cdr3_aa: CASRGGGPTEAFF
v_call: TRBV7-2; j_call: TRBJ2-2; cdr3_aa: CASSFWAGELFF
v_call: TRBV2; j_call: TRBJ1-2; cdr3_aa: CASKAGGYGYTF
v_call: TRBV12-3/TRBV12-4; j_call: TRBJ1-3; cdr3_aa: CATGPFGNTIYF
v_call: TRBV7-6; j_call: TRBJ2-3; cdr3_aa: CASSQGGGSVTDTQYF
v_call: TRBV7-9; j_call: TRBJ1-5; cdr3_aa: CASSLGNRRSHNQPQHF
v_call: TRBV7-8; j_call: TRBJ2-5; cdr3_aa: CASSLFASGGEVGETQYF
v_call: TRBV11-2; j_call: TRBJ2-2; cdr3_aa: CAATPELAGGPPGELFF
v_call: TRBV28; j_call: TRBJ1-1; cdr3_aa: CASSHRGLGTEAFF
v_call: TRBV7-2; j_call: TRBJ2-3; cdr3_aa: CAQGAENTQYF
v_call: TRBV15; j_call: TRBJ1-2; cdr3_aa: CATSSGEGWYGYTF
v_call: TRBV20-1; j_call: TRBJ1-2; cdr3_aa: CSARDVSQGSDTF
v_call: TRBV20-1; j_call: TRBJ2-5; cdr3_aa: CSASIDGPRETQYF
v_call: TRBV4-1; j_call: TRBJ2-1; cdr3_aa: CASSPRTDWNEQFF
v_call: TRBV15; j_call: TRBJ1-2; cdr3_aa: CATMGTGGNLYGYTF
v_call: TRBV27; j_call: TRBJ1-2; cdr3_aa: CASGTGTGVGYTF
v_call: TRBV6-1; j_call: TRBJ1-1; cdr3_aa: CASSSGITNRGTEAFF
v_call: TRBV6-1; j_call: TRBJ2-4; cdr3_aa: CAKEDRLWTYF
v_call: TRBV12-3/TRBV12-4; j_call: TRBJ2-5; cdr3_aa: CASSFTIGQETQYF
v_call: TRBV11-2; j_call: TRBJ2-3; cdr3_aa: CASSFVLAKTDTQYF
v_call: TRBV19; j_call: TRBJ1-1; cdr3_aa: CASSIGYRGGTEAFF
v_call: TRBV11-2; j_call: TRBJ2-5; cdr3_aa: CASSLEGAGGRVQETQYF
v_call: TRBV13; j_call: TRBJ1-2; cdr3_aa: CASSLGRDTNGYTF
v_call: TRBV7-2; j_call: TRBJ1-1; cdr3_aa: CASSLDLRFSEAFF
v_call: TRBV7-9; j_call: TRBJ1-5; cdr3_aa: CASSSGADNQPQHF
v_call: TRBV12-3/TRBV12-4; j_call: TRBJ2-5; cdr3_aa: CASSESRDRGLETQYF
v_call: TRBV7-6; j_call: TRBJ1-1; cdr3_aa: CASSLAPPGRGLLNTEAFF
v_call: TRBV5-5; j_call: TRBJ2-2; cdr3_aa: CASSLGDGLAGELFF
v_call: TRBV7-9; j_call: TRBJ2-4; cdr3_aa: CASSSGQGQAKNIQYF
v_call: TRBV6-5; j_call: TRBJ2-5; cdr3_aa: CASSYGGIETQYF
v_call: TRBV7-8; j_call: TRBJ2-1; cdr3_aa: CASSFGVLSYNEQFF
v_call: TRBV6-5; j_call: TRBJ2-5; cdr3_aa: CASSYGLESGGPHLETQYF